Shown below are 26 T cell receptor beta chains from a single sample sequenced in a study of blood T cell repertoires in COVID-19. The assay was immunoSEQ multiplex PCR, and TCRdb's table has in-frame clones only and misses some. The table lists under 150,000 clones, roughly 79% of them singletons, with 8% to 9% in the top ten. Input material: peripheral blood. The receptor source for this set is a human donor with acute or convalescent COVID-19. The donor label of this sample is uncertain.

This chain uses TRBV10-3 with TRBJ1-1; D gene ambiguous. Trimming cost V 6 bases and J 0 bases, with 8 bases left between them. Germline CDR1 reads ENHRY; CDR2 reads SYGVKD. This CDR3 contains 13 residues. The CDR3 DNA is TGTGCCATCAGAGTTAGAATGAACACTGAAGCTTTCTTT. It specifies CAIRVRMNTEAFF.

The chain recombines TRBV27 with TRBJ1-4, with D possibly being TRBD1 (5 bases). CDR1 and CDR2 from the germline V gene are MNHEY and SMNVEV (reference sequence). V dropped 3 bases and J dropped 7 bases, with 15 bases sitting between them. The CDR3 is 15 amino acids. Here the CDR3 DNA reads TGTGCCAGCAGTTTGAGCCAGGGCAATGTTGAAAAACTGTTTTTT. Its translation is CASSLSQGNVEKLFF.

The rearrangement joins TRBV18 to TRBJ1-4; 8 bases align to TRBD1. Germline CDR1 reads KGHSH; CDR2 reads LQKENI. V was clipped by 4 bases and J by 8 bases; unmatched bases: 9. This CDR3 has 15 amino acids. The CDR3 is CASSQETGAGEKLFF. The CDR3 nucleotides are TGTGCCAGCTCACAAGAGACAGGGGCAGGCGAAAAACTGTTTTTT.

This chain links TRBV3-1 (or the pseudogene TRBV3-2) with TRBJ1-5; no clear D. Deletions cut 0 bases from V and 6 bases from J, with 3 bases between. CDR1 and CDR2 from the germline V gene are LGHDT and YNNKEL (reference sequence). This CDR3 region has 12 residues. Here the CDR3 DNA reads TGTGCCAGCAGCCAAGAAGCTCAGCCCCAGCATTTT. Translating gives CASSQEAQPQHF.

The sample holds a few counts of this clone. The rearrangement uses TRBV5-1 and TRBJ1-2; D uncertain. Germline V gives CDR1 SGHRS, CDR2 YFSETQ. V lost 3 bases, J lost 1 base, and 10 bases lay in between. The CDR3 is 14 amino acids. DNA of the CDR3: TGCGCCAGCAGCTACTTCGGGGATAACTATGGCTACACCTTC. Translating gives CASSYFGDNYGYTF. Full variable domain (rest looked up from reference TRBV5-1 and TRBJ1-2): KAGVTQTPRYLIKTRGQQVTLSCSPISGHRSVSWYQQTPGQGLQFLFEYFSETQRNKGNFPGRFSGRQFSNSRSEMNVSTLELGDSALYLCASSYFGDNYGYTFGSGTRLTVV.

The chain couples TRBV19 to TRBJ2-1, with D possibly matching TRBD2 (7 bases). Between the trimmed V and J ends, which lost 6 bases and 8 bases, there was a span of 11 bases. Germline CDR1 is LNHDA and CDR2 is SQIVND (reference sequence). The CDR3 consists of 12 residues. The DNA for the CDR3 is TGTGCCAGTAGAGGAGGGGGGGATGAGCAGTTCTTC. This sequence encodes CASRGGGDEQFF.

The V and J genes are TRBV24-1 and TRBJ2-1, with 11 bases aligning to TRBD2. Germline CDR1 and CDR2: KGHDR and SFDVKD. The CDR3 has 18 amino acids. V shed 3 bases and J 0 bases; nucleotides not matched to a gene: 6. Here the CDR3 reads CATSDTRTSGLSYNEQFF. CDR3 sequence (DNA): TGTGCCACCAGTGATACCAGGACTAGCGGGCTCTCCTACAATGAGCAGTTCTTC.

This chain joins TRBV18 and TRBJ2-1; D unclear. Trimming stripped 6 bases from V and 6 bases from J, with 9 bases between. CDR1 and CDR2 (germline): KGHSH, LQKENI. The CDR3 runs 12 residues. CDR3 amino acids: CASSPSGNEQFF. As DNA, the CDR3 is TGTGCCAGCTCCCCATCGGGCAATGAGCAGTTCTTC.

J is TRBJ1-1 and V is TRBV5-3, with no clear D. TRBV5-3 is sorted into the ORF group, with uncertain function. The CDR3 has 10 amino acids. Deletions cut 4 bases from V and 7 bases from J, with 5 bases between. In DNA form, the CDR3 reads TGTGCCAGAAGCATCAGTGAAGCTTTCTTT. Translating it yields CARSISEAFF.

The V and J genes are TRBV21-1 and TRBJ1-1. TRBV21-1 is a listed pseudogene. The CDR3 spans 13 residues. This CDR3 is CASSLTRGTEAFF. CDR3 coding DNA: TGTGCCAGCAGCCTGACCAGAGGGACTGAAGCTTTCTTT.

A word on this clone: The same CDR3 is also encoded by other DNA sequences in this sample. V gene TRBV9 combines with J gene TRBJ1-1; possible D gene TRBD1, 5 bases. The CDR3 sequence is 13 residues long. Trimming cost V 3 bases and J 2 bases, with 8 bases left between them. The germline CDR1 and CDR2 sequences are SGDLS and YYNGEE. DNA for the CDR3: TGTGCCAGCAGCGCGGGGGAAAACACTGAAGCTTTCTTT. It codes for CASSAGENTEAFF.

The chain employs TRBV7-2 and TRBJ1-2; D is uncertain. The germline V and J ends were trimmed by 2 bases and 0 bases, with 4 bases remaining between them. Germline CDR1 is SGHTA and CDR2 is FQGNSA. The CDR3 is 13 residues long. Here the CDR3 reads CASSLLANYGYTF. The DNA of the CDR3 is TGTGCCAGCAGCTTATTAGCTAACTATGGCTACACCTTC.

The rearrangement uses TRBV11-2 and TRBJ1-1; a possible D gene is TRBD1 (6 bases). Germline CDR1 reads SGHAT; CDR2 reads FQNNGV. With 1 base removed from V and 2 bases from J, the gap between germline ends came to 14 bases. The CDR3 spans 16 residues. The CDR3 sequence is CASSLAPTGLNTEAFF. CDR3 bases: TGTGCCAGCAGCTTAGCCCCAACAGGGCTTAACACTGAAGCTTTCTTT.

V gene TRBV7-9 combines with J gene TRBJ1-2, with unresolved D. The germline gives CDR1 SEHNR, CDR2 FQNEAQ (reference sequence). This CDR3 is 14 amino acids long. V was trimmed by 0 bases and J by 8 bases, leaving 13 bases between them. CDR3 nucleotides: TGTGCCAGCAGCTTAGCGGAGCTATCGGGGGGCTACACCTTC. It specifies CASSLAELSGGYTF.

V usage is TRBV10-3 and J usage is TRBJ2-5, with TRBD2 matching over 9 bases. Germline lookup yields CDR1 ENHRY and CDR2 SYGVKD. The CDR3 contains 16 residues. V was clipped by 2 bases and J by 2 bases; unmatched bases: 6. CDR3 sequence reads: CAISEVISGGQETQYF. In nucleotides, the CDR3 is TGTGCCATCAGTGAGGTAATTAGCGGGGGTCAAGAGACCCAGTACTTC.

The CDR3 here is CASNPTGNSNQPQHF. The CDR3 nucleotides read TGTGCCAGTAACCCGACAGGGAATAGCAATCAGCCCCAGCATTTT. The chain is built from TRBV19 and TRBJ1-5, with 7 bases fitting TRBD1. Germline lookup yields CDR1 LNHDA and CDR2 SQIVND (reference sequence). After removal of 7 bases from V and 0 bases from J, the junction contained 6 bases not matched to a gene. This CDR3 spans 15 amino acids.

The V gene is TRBV24-1, the J gene TRBJ1-1; TRBD1 agrees at 10 bases. The CDR3 runs 13 residues. CDR1 is KGHDR and CDR2 is SFDVKD in the germline V gene. V lost 9 bases to trimming and J lost 5 bases; unmatched junction nucleotides: 5. The CDR3 protein is CATGGQGGTEAFF. CDR3 bases: TGTGCCACCGGCGGACAGGGGGGTACTGAAGCTTTCTTT.

The chain carries TRBV7-6 and TRBJ2-5, with 9 positions matching TRBD1. Trimming removed 0 bases from V and 13 bases from J; junction bases left unmatched: 3. The CDR3 covers 12 residues. Germline CDR1 and CDR2: SGHVS and FNYEAQ. The CDR3 loop is CASSLAQGAPYF. CDR3 coding DNA: TGTGCCAGCAGCTTAGCACAGGGGGCCCCGTACTTC.

DNA of the CDR3: TGTGCCAGTAGTATAAAAGCGGGGGGAACAGATACGCAGTATTTT. This gives the protein CASSIKAGGTDTQYF. V usage is TRBV19 and J usage is TRBJ2-3, with 9 nucleotides matching TRBD2. Germline V CDR1 and CDR2: LNHDA, SQIVND (reference sequence). The junction had 3 bases not matched to a gene; V was cut back by 2 bases and J by 3 bases. The CDR3 loop spans 15 amino acids.

J is TRBJ1-4 and V is TRBV6-5, with a tentative D call TRBD1 (5 bases). The V end was cut by 11 bases, the J end by 4 bases, with 17 bases between. The V gene's germline CDR1 is MNHEY and CDR2 SVGAGI. This CDR3 has 14 residues. The CDR3 bases are TGTGCCTCCCTCCAGGGAGGACTTAATGAAAAACTGTTTTTT. Protein product: CASLQGGLNEKLFF.

The chain has TRBV9 and TRBJ1-4, with 7 bases identical to TRBD1. Germline V gene data show CDR1 as SGDLS and CDR2 as YYNGEE. The CDR3 spans 14 residues. V was clipped by 3 bases and J by 8 bases; unmatched bases: 7. The CDR3 protein is CASSDEGTAEKLFF. CDR3 in DNA: TGTGCCAGCAGCGACGAGGGGACAGCGGAAAAACTGTTTTTT.

V usage is TRBV2 and J usage is TRBJ2-7, with 7 bases aligning to TRBD2. CDR1 SNHLY and CDR2 FYNNEI come from the germline V gene. This CDR3 comprises 14 residues. V shed 7 bases and J 2 bases; nucleotides not matched to a gene: 8. DNA of the CDR3: TGTGCCAGCAAAGAAACGGGAGGCCCCTACGAGCAGTACGTC. Amino acid sequence: CASKETGGPYEQYV.

The J gene is TRBJ2-1, the V gene TRBV3-1 (or the pseudogene TRBV3-2); 8 bases fit TRBD2. CDR1 is LGHDT and CDR2 is YNNKEL in the germline V gene (reference sequence). The CDR3 has 18 residues. Unmatched junction bases numbered 15, after V lost 1 base and J lost 7 bases. The CDR3 sequence is CASSQGLERGGQKNEQFF. Here the CDR3 DNA reads TGTGCCAGCAGCCAAGGTCTAGAACGGGGGGGCCAAAAGAATGAGCAGTTCTTC.

The chain has TRBV21-1 and TRBJ1-4. TRBV21-1 is tagged as a pseudogene. The CDR3 covers 14 residues. This CDR3 is CASSPLNGPEKLFF. The DNA of the CDR3 is TGTGCCAGCAGCCCCCTAAACGGTCCTGAAAAACTGTTTTTT.

The V and J genes are TRBV13 and TRBJ1-1; no clear D. The V gene lost 3 bases and the J gene lost 3 bases, with 8 bases spanning the gap. Germline V lookup: CDR1 PRHDT, CDR2 FYEKMQ (reference sequence). The CDR3 length is 13 residues. In nucleotides, the CDR3 is TGTGCCAGCAGCTTGGGGAGTGACACTGAAGCTTTCTTT. Its translation: CASSLGSDTEAFF. The full variable domain, with the rest looked up from reference TRBV13 and TRBJ1-1, is AAGVIQSPRHLIKEKRETATLKCYPIPRHDTVYWYQQGPGQDPQFLISFYEKMQSDKGSIPDRFSAQQFSDYHSELNMSSLELGDSALYFCASSLGSDTEAFFGQGTRLTVV.

This chain joins TRBV6-6 and TRBJ1-6; D remains ambiguous. Germline CDR1 and CDR2: MNHNY and SVGAGI (reference sequence). The V end was cut by 1 base, the J end by 8 bases, with 15 bases between. The CDR3 is 16 amino acids. CDR3 residues: CASSYFFEGGDSPLHF. Written as DNA, the CDR3 is TGTGCCAGCAGTTACTTTTTCGAGGGCGGGGATTCACCCCTCCACTTT.